Reported below is one T cell receptor (beta chain). In TCRdb, the RACE reads were re-called with MiXCR into one record per CDR3 protein. The data contain approximately 70,000 distinct CDR3 sequences, over 7.5% of them singletons. This sample was taken from a study of human T cells and chemical hapten exposure. Trimming removed 9 bases from V and 1 base from J, with 16 bases in between. The CDR3 runs 14 residues. The germline V gene encodes CDR1 SGHDT and CDR2 YYEEEE. Noted time point: patch test 1, 2 weeks after DPC sensitization. Treatment indicated: therapeutic diphenylcyclopropenone sensitization with weekly scalp DPC.

The TCR was taken from a middle-aged woman with alopecia areata. Some clones in this sample may be carry-over from other donors' samples. The chain recombines TRBV5-6 with TRBJ1-1; possibly TRBD1 for D (6 bases). The sequenced sample was whole blood, obtained in connection with sensitization to the hapten diphenylcyclopropenone (DPC). DNA for the CDR3: TGTGCCACTGGACAGAGGGGCGCGAACACTGAAGCTTTCTTT. It translates to CATGQRGANTEAFF.